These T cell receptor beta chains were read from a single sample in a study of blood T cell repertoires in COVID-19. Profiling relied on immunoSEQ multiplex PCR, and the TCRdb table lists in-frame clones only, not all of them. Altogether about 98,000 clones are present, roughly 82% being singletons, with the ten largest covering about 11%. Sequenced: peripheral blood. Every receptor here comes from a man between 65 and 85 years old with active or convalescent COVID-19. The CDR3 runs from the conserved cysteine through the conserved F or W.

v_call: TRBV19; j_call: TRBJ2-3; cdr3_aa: CASSPWGTGGGDTQYF
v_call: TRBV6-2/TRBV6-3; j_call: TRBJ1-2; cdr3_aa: CASSYSLTEIYGYTF
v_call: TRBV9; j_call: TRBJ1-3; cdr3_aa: CASSVAGGGRNTIYF
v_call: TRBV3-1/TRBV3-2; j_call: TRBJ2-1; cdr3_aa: CASSQRGSNEQFF
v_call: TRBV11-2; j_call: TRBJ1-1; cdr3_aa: CASSFLVGGTGGEGGFF
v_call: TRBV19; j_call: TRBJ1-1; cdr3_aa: CASSTQVGTEAFF
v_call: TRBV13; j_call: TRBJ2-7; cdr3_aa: CASSFTYEQYF
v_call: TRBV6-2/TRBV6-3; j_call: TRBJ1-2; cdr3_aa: CASSSYREDSPFF
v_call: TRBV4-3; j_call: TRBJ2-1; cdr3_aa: CASSQEARGNEQFF
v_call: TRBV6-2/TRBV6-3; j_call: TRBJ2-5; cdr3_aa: CASSYRQTSGGETQYF
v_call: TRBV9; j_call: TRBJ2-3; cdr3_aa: CASSVHAGDTDTQYF
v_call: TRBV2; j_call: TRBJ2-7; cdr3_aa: CASKRTTLYEQYF
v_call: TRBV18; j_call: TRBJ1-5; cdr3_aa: CASSPGGTNSNQPQHF
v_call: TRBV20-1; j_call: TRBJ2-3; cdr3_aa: CSASLPRTGNTDTQYF
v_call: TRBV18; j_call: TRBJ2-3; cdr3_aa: CASSRVRVPDTQYF
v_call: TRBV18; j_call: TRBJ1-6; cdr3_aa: CASSQSSGRGNSPLHF
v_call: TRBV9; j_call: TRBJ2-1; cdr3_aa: CASSETSGGSSYNEQFF
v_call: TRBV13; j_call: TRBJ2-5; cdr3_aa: CASSYSLTSGTYQETQYF
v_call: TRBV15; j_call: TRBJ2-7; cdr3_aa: CATSRDQVPPYEQYF
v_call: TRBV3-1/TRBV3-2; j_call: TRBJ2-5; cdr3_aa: CASSQPGAMTQYF
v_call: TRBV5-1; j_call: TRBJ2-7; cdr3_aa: CASSVPGLAGGPQTEQYF
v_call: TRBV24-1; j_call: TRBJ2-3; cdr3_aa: CATSDPGQTDTQYF
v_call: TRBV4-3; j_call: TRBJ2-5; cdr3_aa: CASSQVEGLARETQYF
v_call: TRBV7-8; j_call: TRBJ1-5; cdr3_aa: CASSLGGTANQPQHF
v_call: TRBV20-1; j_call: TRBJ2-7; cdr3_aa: CSASQGSYEQYF
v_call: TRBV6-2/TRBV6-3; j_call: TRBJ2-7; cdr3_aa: CASSYGRDIYEQYF
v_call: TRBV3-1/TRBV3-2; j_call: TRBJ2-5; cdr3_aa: CASSQGGQETQYF
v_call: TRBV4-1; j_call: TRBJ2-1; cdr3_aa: CASSQDRTDDEQFF
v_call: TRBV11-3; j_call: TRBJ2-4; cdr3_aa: CVSSLGRTGVKNIQYF